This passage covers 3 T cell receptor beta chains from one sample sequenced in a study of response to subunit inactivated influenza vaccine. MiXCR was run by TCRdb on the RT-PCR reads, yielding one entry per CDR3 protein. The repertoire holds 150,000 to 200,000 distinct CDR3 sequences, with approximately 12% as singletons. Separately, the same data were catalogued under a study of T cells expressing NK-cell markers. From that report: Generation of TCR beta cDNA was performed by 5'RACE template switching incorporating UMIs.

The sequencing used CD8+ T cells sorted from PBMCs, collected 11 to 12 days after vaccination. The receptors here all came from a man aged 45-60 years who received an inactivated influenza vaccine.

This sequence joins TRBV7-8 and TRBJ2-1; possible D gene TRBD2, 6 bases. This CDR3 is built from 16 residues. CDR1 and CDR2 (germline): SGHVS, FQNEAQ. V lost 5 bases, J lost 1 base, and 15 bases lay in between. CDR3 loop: CASSPIGSTSYNEQFF. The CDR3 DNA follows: TGTGCCAGCAGCCCGATCGGGAGCACGTCCTACAATGAGCAGTTCTTC.

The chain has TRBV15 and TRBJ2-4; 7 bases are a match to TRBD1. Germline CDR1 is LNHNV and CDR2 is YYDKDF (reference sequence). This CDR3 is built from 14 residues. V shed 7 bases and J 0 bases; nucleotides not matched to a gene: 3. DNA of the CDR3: TGTGCCACCACGACAGGGTTAGCCAAAAACATTCAGTACTTC. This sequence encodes CATTTGLAKNIQYF.

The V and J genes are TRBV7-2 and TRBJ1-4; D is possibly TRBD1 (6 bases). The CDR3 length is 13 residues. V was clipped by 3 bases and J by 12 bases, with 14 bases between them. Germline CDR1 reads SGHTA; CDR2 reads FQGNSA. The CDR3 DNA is TGTGCCAGCAGCTTGGTGCAGGGGATAGAACTGTTTTTT. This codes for CASSLVQGIELFF.